The sequence of this T cell receptor (delta chain) was determined in a study of Vδ1+ human thymocytes. Extracted RNA was reverse transcribed into cDNA. The CDR3 regions were amplified by multiplex PCR from V-gene primers to a constant-region primer. TCRdb processed the multiplex PCR reads again with the CATT caller. The data contain about 73,000 delta-chain clones, 30% to 45% of them seen just once; the ten biggest clones take up over 0.2%. Study results and limitations: Highly polyclonal TRG and TRD repertoires with Gaussian CDR3 length distributions appeared in thymus.

Comments on this clone: The antigen is undetermined.

Trimming pared 3 bases from V and 0 bases from J, leaving 32 bases between. The CDR3 covers 22 residues. Per germline, CDR1 TSWWSYY and CDR2 QGS. Thymocytes were sorted as CD3+ TCRVdelta1+ TCRVdelta2- after alphabeta T cell depletion. Vdelta1+ thymocyte sorts reached between roughly 98% and 99.6% purity. This chain connects TRDV1 to TRDJ1; D perhaps matches TRDD3 (6 bases). This sequence originates from a boy under two years old who had congenital heart surgery. Source material: Vdelta1+ gamma-delta thymocytes from the thymus. Regarding subset: FACS-sorted CD3+ TCRalphabeta- TCRVdelta1+ TCRVdelta2- thymocytes. The CDR3 reads CALGDSGDPRYLVGGYTDKLIF. The CDR3 nucleotides are TGTGCTCTTGGGGACTCGGGCGATCCGCGTTACTTAGTGGGGGGGTACACCGATAAACTCATCTTT.